The TCR beta chain under discussion was sequenced for a study of cytomegalovirus exposure and HLA in healthy donors. The CDR3 has 13 residues. V shed 7 bases and J shed 4 bases, with 13 bases lying between them. Germline V gene lookup returns CDR1 MNHNY and CDR2 SVGAGI (reference sequence). Study findings and constraints: When a later analysis was performed, an Asian-associated ancestry cluster reportedly had fewer N-insertions than the approximately 680-donor mean.

It was with 60 Vbeta and 13 Jbeta primers that the PCR ran. Assay: immunoSEQ multiplex PCR; the TCRdb copy retains only in-frame clones and omits some. The table has some 170,000 clones, about 9% seen once; the top ten hold 1% to 1.5%. This clone has a handful of counts. The target antigen is unknown. The source is a woman in her thirties in good health and CMV-seropositive. The gene calls are TRBV6-6 and TRBJ1-2, with D unclear. Material for sequencing was PBMCs. The CDR3 spells CASINGGGYGYTF. CDR3 DNA: TGTGCCAGCATCAACGGAGGTGGCTATGGCTACACCTTC.